This T cell receptor (beta chain) was recovered during a study of T cell responses to AZD1222 COVID-19 vaccine. The germline V gene has CDR1 SGHRS and CDR2 YFSETQ. V lost 5 bases, J lost 5 bases, and 13 bases lay in between. This CDR3 has 13 residues. Some clones are missing from TCRdb's copy, which holds only in-frame ones; the method was immunoSEQ multiplex PCR. Among some 170,000 clones, under 95% were seen once, and the ten largest hold 4.4%. The specimen was peripheral blood, collected on day 0 of MenACWY control vaccination. The chain joins TRBV5-1 to TRBJ1-2; tentative D call: TRBD1 (5 bases). The receptor was isolated from an adult in good health. The CDR3 coding sequence is TGCGCCAGCAGGATAGAGGGGCCTTATGGCTACACCTTC. Translation gives CASRIEGPYGYTF.